The rows below give T cell receptor beta chains drawn from one sample of a study of STAT5B mutations in CD4+ large granular lymphocyte leukemia. Some clones are missing from TCRdb's copy, which holds only in-frame ones; the method was immunoSEQ multiplex PCR. The table records about 31,000 clones, about 89% of them present only once. Specimen: CD4+ T cells from blood buffy coats. The receptors here all came from a human donor in good health. Both conserved end residues are part of each CDR3. Size values are once, few and many counts, or a class for expanded clones, and some rows have none.

V gene: TRBV7-5
clone size: -
J gene: TRBJ2-2
CDR3 protein: CVRSYYPGLAGGPSTGELFF

V gene: TRBV11-3
clone size: -
J gene: TRBJ2-7
CDR3 protein: CASSSSYEQYF

V gene: TRBV4-1
clone size: -
J gene: TRBJ1-5
CDR3 protein: CASSQEGGPQHF

V gene: TRBV19
clone size: -
J gene: TRBJ2-6
CDR3 protein: CATGTAGANVLTF

V gene: TRBV28
clone size: once
J gene: TRBJ1-1
CDR3 protein: CASSGRGGTEAFF

V gene: TRBV7-9
clone size: -
J gene: TRBJ1-4
CDR3 protein: CASSQGSNEKLFF

V gene: TRBV9
clone size: few
J gene: TRBJ1-1
CDR3 protein: CASSVVSGNTEAFF

V gene: TRBV5-4
clone size: -
J gene: TRBJ1-4
CDR3 protein: CASSLDRGHEKLFF

V gene: TRBV7-9
clone size: -
J gene: TRBJ1-2
CDR3 protein: CASSLEPDRPYGYTF

V gene: TRBV5-1
clone size: -
J gene: TRBJ2-3
CDR3 protein: CASSLGGLMDTQYF

V gene: TRBV28
clone size: -
J gene: TRBJ1-4
CDR3 protein: CASKGGGEEKLFF

V gene: TRBV2
clone size: -
J gene: TRBJ1-2
CDR3 protein: CASEGTGTNYGYTF

V gene: TRBV7-9
clone size: -
J gene: -
CDR3 protein: CASGFVGAIHEQYF

V gene: TRBV6-4
clone size: few
J gene: TRBJ2-7
CDR3 protein: CASSDSLAGGFYEQYF

V gene: TRBV18
clone size: -
J gene: TRBJ2-6
CDR3 protein: CASSPPNPTGGANVLTF

V gene: TRBV5-1
clone size: -
J gene: TRBJ1-1
CDR3 protein: CASSSGTGRITEAFF

V gene: TRBV18
clone size: -
J gene: TRBJ1-2
CDR3 protein: CASSPSGVGIYGYTF

V gene: TRBV11-2
clone size: -
J gene: TRBJ2-7
CDR3 protein: CASSYSGTAISYEQYF

V gene: TRBV20-1
clone size: -
J gene: TRBJ1-1
CDR3 protein: CSAQRGEAFF

V gene: TRBV7-9
clone size: -
J gene: TRBJ2-3
CDR3 protein: CASSFTDTQYF

V gene: TRBV7-9
clone size: -
J gene: TRBJ2-2
CDR3 protein: CASSLLGPGELFF

V gene: TRBV7-6
clone size: -
J gene: TRBJ2-5
CDR3 protein: CASSLRQETQYF

V gene: TRBV5-4
clone size: -
J gene: TRBJ2-2
CDR3 protein: CASSLEGRVSITGELFF

V gene: TRBV27
clone size: few
J gene: TRBJ2-7
CDR3 protein: CASSVTPAYEQYF

V gene: TRBV4-1
clone size: -
J gene: TRBJ2-1
CDR3 protein: CASSPGDGGPREQFF

V gene: TRBV14
clone size: -
J gene: TRBJ2-1
CDR3 protein: CASSQEIPPGLAGINTYNEQFF

V gene: TRBV7-9
clone size: -
J gene: TRBJ2-2
CDR3 protein: CAYSGWTSGRRGTGELFF

V gene: TRBV7-8
clone size: -
J gene: TRBJ2-5
CDR3 protein: CASSPGTGGAETQYF

V gene: TRBV7-2
clone size: -
J gene: TRBJ2-1
CDR3 protein: CASSSQAGGGYNEQFF

V gene: TRBV14
clone size: -
J gene: TRBJ2-1
CDR3 protein: CASSQTRDNEQFF

V gene: TRBV19
clone size: -
J gene: TRBJ2-2
CDR3 protein: CASSKQGNTGELFF

V gene: TRBV7-8
clone size: few
J gene: TRBJ1-2
CDR3 protein: CASSSGLNYGYTF

V gene: TRBV5-4
clone size: -
J gene: TRBJ2-7
CDR3 protein: CASSLGQFYEQYF

V gene: TRBV29-1
clone size: -
J gene: TRBJ2-1
CDR3 protein: CSVPGLAGGLARIDEQFF

V gene: TRBV15
clone size: -
J gene: TRBJ1-1
CDR3 protein: CATSRDTDGNTEAFF

V gene: TRBV5-4
clone size: -
J gene: TRBJ2-3
CDR3 protein: CASSPLQESTDTQYF

V gene: TRBV4-2
clone size: -
J gene: TRBJ1-5
CDR3 protein: CASSLETGSRQPQHF

V gene: TRBV11-3
clone size: -
J gene: TRBJ1-3
CDR3 protein: CASSLLPGDTGNTIYF

V gene: TRBV7-2
clone size: few
J gene: TRBJ1-4
CDR3 protein: CASGASTNEKLFF

V gene: TRBV2
clone size: -
J gene: TRBJ2-1
CDR3 protein: CASSYYNEQFF

V gene: TRBV2
clone size: -
J gene: TRBJ1-6
CDR3 protein: CARRGNRGGPLHF

V gene: TRBV28
clone size: -
J gene: TRBJ1-5
CDR3 protein: CASSPLRYGTGPQHF

V gene: TRBV5-6
clone size: -
J gene: TRBJ2-3
CDR3 protein: CASSLSGTGATDTQYF

V gene: TRBV27
clone size: -
J gene: TRBJ2-7
CDR3 protein: CASRRDSGQGSYEQYF

V gene: TRBV7-3
clone size: -
J gene: TRBJ1-1
CDR3 protein: CASSAGRANTEAFF

V gene: TRBV27
clone size: -
J gene: TRBJ1-4
CDR3 protein: CASSSHLSRGLNEKLFF

V gene: TRBV5-1
clone size: -
J gene: TRBJ1-4
CDR3 protein: CASSLAWTGTDEKLFF

V gene: TRBV19
clone size: -
J gene: TRBJ2-7
CDR3 protein: CASSSLASTYEQYF

V gene: TRBV5-1
clone size: -
J gene: TRBJ2-3
CDR3 protein: CASEHGGGTDTQYF

V gene: TRBV5-6
clone size: -
J gene: TRBJ2-6
CDR3 protein: CASSLAGANVLTF

V gene: TRBV2
clone size: -
J gene: TRBJ2-5
CDR3 protein: CASSEAQGPQYF

V gene: TRBV9
clone size: -
J gene: TRBJ2-2
CDR3 protein: CASSQGLAGDGELFF

V gene: TRBV6-6
clone size: -
J gene: TRBJ2-2
CDR3 protein: CASSYSVSNTGELFF

V gene: TRBV7-2
clone size: -
J gene: TRBJ1-4
CDR3 protein: CASSLGRANEKLFF